This T cell receptor beta chain comes out of a study of cytomegalovirus exposure and HLA in healthy donors. Findings and caveats of the study: Later analysis revealed greater clonal expansion in HLA-associated TCR beta chains than in equally common others. In a later analysis, TCR beta V- and J-gene trimming was associated with a missense DCLRE1C variant.

A note on this clone: The target antigen is unknown.

The PCR employed 60 Vbeta primers together with 13 Jbeta primers. Method: immunoSEQ multiplex PCR; TCRdb's copy keeps in-frame clones and lacks some. The sample includes about 130,000 clones, about 80% of them seen just once. The V gene's germline CDR1 is KGHSH and CDR2 LQKENI. V lost 3 bases to trimming and J lost 0 bases, with 15 bases between them. The length of the CDR3 is 16 residues. Specimen: PBMCs. The chain combines TRBV18 with TRBJ2-7; tentative D call: TRBD2 (5 bases). This clonotype was sampled from a man aged 25-45 years in good health and CMV-seronegative. The CDR3 bases are TGTGCCAGCTCACCGGGGATTAGAGGGAGCTCCTACGAGCAGTACTTC. It specifies CASSPGIRGSSYEQYF.